A single sample is the source of the 8 T cell receptor beta chains below, sequenced in a study of cytomegalovirus exposure and HLA in healthy donors. The PCR used 60 Vbeta and 13 Jbeta primers. Libraries were prepared by immunoSEQ multiplex PCR; TCRdb keeps only in-frame clonotypes and omits some of them. The sample has 60,000 to 80,000 clones. Sample: PBMCs. The receptors come from a boy under 18 in good health and CMV-seronegative.

The chain carries TRBV2 and TRBJ1-5, with a tentative D call TRBD1 (6 bases). This CDR3 has 14 amino acids. Trimming took off 5 bases at V and 2 bases at J, with 10 bases between the two ends. CDR1 and CDR2 (germline): SNHLY, FYNNEI. The CDR3 sequence: CASSTGTGNQPQHF. CDR3 coding DNA: TGTGCCAGCAGTACAGGGACCGGCAATCAGCCCCAGCATTTT.

The V call is TRBV29-1, the J call TRBJ1-1; TRBD1 matches 7 bases. CDR1 is SQVTM, CDR2 ANQGSEA, per germline. CDR3 length: 15 amino acids. The ends lost 2 bases at V and 1 base at J; junction bases unmatched: 7. The CDR3 region has the DNA TGCAGCGTTGAAAGAGCCGGGACAGCGAACACTGAAGCTTTCTTT. This gives the protein CSVERAGTANTEAFF. Supplemented by reference TRBV29-1 and TRBJ1-1, the full variable domain reads SAVISQKPSRDICQRGTSLTIQCQVDSQVTMMFWYRQQPGQSLTLIATANQGSEATYESGFVIDKFPISRPNLTFSTLTVSNMSPEDSSIYLCSVERAGTANTEAFFGQGTRLTVV.

The V call is TRBV11-2, the J call TRBJ1-2; 10 bases are a match to TRBD1. The CDR3 totals 15 residues. Germline trimming cut 5 bases from V and 5 bases from J; bases unmatched to any gene: 8. Germline V lookup: CDR1 SGHAT, CDR2 FQNNGV. CDR3 coding DNA: TGTGCCAGCAGCCCGGGGACAGGGGATAGGTATGGCTACACCTTC. Translation gives CASSPGTGDRYGYTF. Together with reference TRBV11-2 and TRBJ1-2, the CDR3 gives the full variable domain: EAGVAQSPRYKIIEKRQSVAFWCNPISGHATLYWYQQILGQGPKLLIQFQNNGVVDDSQLPKDRFSAERLKGVDSTLKIQPAKLEDSAVYLCASSPGTGDRYGYTFGSGTRLTVV.

The V and J genes are TRBV5-1 and TRBJ1-1; D is perhaps TRBD1 (6 bases). The CDR3 runs to 15 residues. The V end lost 1 base, the J end lost 1 base, and 11 bases lay between the germline ends. Germline CDR1 is SGHRS and CDR2 is YFSETQ. CDR3 region: CASSLWTDKNTEAFF. CDR3 nucleotides: TGCGCCAGCAGCTTGTGGACAGACAAGAACACTGAAGCTTTCTTT.

The V gene is TRBV5-1, the J gene TRBJ2-7; 7 nucleotides line up with TRBD1. Germline V gene sequence: CDR1 SGHRS, CDR2 YFSETQ. The CDR3 is made up of 14 amino acids. Trimming took 3 bases from V and 6 from J; bases not matched to a gene: 9. The CDR3 sequence: CASSYRDSIGEQYF. Here the CDR3 DNA reads TGCGCCAGCAGCTACCGGGACAGTATCGGCGAGCAGTACTTC.

The chain combines TRBV9 with TRBJ1-2, with a weak D call TRBD1 (5 bases). Deletions cut 0 bases from V and 8 bases from J, with 14 bases between. The CDR3 runs to 14 residues. From germline, CDR1 is SGDLS and CDR2 YYNGEE. The CDR3: CASSVGAGLKGYTF. The CDR3 DNA follows: TGTGCCAGCAGCGTAGGGGCAGGGTTGAAAGGCTACACCTTC. Using reference TRBV9 and TRBJ1-2 for the parts outside the CDR3, the full variable domain is DSGVTQTPKHLITATGQRVTLRCSPRSGDLSVYWYQQSLDQGLQFLIQYYNGEERAKGNILERFSAQQFPDLHSELNLSSLELGDSALYFCASSVGAGLKGYTFGSGTRLTVV.

This chain uses TRBV9 with TRBJ1-3; no firm D call. V lost 4 bases, J lost 6 bases, and 14 bases lay in between. Germline-derived CDR1 and CDR2 are SGDLS and YYNGEE. The CDR3 consists of 14 residues. For the CDR3, the DNA is TGTGCCAGCAGCTCCGGGAAATCTCAAAACACCATATATTTT. This encodes CASSSGKSQNTIYF.

The rearrangement uses TRBV19 and TRBJ2-7, with 7 bases fitting TRBD1. V was clipped by 1 base and J by 3 bases; unmatched bases: 0. The CDR3 has 13 amino acids. Germline V lookup: CDR1 LNHDA, CDR2 SQIVND (reference sequence). This CDR3 is CASSIGQGYEQYF. The CDR3 bases are TGTGCCAGTAGTATAGGACAGGGCTACGAGCAGTACTTC.